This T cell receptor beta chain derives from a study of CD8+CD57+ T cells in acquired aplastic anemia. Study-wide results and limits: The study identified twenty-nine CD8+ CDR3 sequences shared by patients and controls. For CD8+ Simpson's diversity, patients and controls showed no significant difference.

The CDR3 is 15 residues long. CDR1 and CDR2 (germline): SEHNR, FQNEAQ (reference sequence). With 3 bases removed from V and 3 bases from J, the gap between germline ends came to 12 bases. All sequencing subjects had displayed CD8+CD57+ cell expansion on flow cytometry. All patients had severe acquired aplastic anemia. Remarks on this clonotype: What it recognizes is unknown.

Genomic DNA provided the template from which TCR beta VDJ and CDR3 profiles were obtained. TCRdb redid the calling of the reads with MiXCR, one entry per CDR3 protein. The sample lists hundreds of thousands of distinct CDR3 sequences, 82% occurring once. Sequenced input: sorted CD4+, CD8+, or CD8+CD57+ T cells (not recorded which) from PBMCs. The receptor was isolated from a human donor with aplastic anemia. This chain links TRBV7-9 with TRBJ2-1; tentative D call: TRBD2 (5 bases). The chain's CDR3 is CASSFGGTCYNEQFF. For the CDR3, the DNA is TGTGCCAGCAGCTTTGGAGGTACTTGCTACAATGAGCAGTTCTTC.